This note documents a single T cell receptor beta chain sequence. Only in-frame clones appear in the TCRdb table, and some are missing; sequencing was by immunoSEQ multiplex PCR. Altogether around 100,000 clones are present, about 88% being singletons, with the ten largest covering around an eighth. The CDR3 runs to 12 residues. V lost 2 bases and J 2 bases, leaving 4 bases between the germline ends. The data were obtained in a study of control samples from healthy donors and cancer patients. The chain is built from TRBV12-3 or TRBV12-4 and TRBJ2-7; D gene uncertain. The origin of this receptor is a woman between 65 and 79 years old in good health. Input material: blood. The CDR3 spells CASSLPTYEQYF. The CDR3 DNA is TGTGCCAGCAGTTTACCTACCTACGAGCAGTACTTC.